This T cell receptor (beta chain) was retrieved from a study of graft-versus-host responses after intestinal transplantation. Study as a whole: All recipients were given anti-thymocyte globulin induction, and tacrolimus and steroids were then administered for three to four years.

Graft specimens yielded both intraepithelial and lamina propria lymphocytes. Some clones are missing from TCRdb's copy, which holds only in-frame ones; the method was immunoSEQ multiplex PCR. The sample shows about 15,000 clones, roughly two thirds of them seen only once. Comments on this clone: The same CDR3 is also encoded by other DNA sequences in this sample.

Germline loops: CDR1 SGDLS, CDR2 YYNGEE. The CDR3 consists of 19 residues. With 4 bases removed from V and 0 bases from J, the gap between germline ends came to 25 bases. Here the sequenced sample was ileum tissue, taken roughly 720 days after intestinal transplantation. The origin of this receptor is a human patient who received an intestinal transplant, so some T cells may come from the graft donor. The chain recombines TRBV9 with TRBJ1-1, with TRBD1 as a possible D gene (6 bases). The CDR3 coding sequence is TGTGCCAGCAGCTCGAGAGGGGTGACAGGAAGCGCAATGAACACTGAAGCTTTCTTT. This codes for CASSSRGVTGSAMNTEAFF. Supplemented by reference TRBV9 and TRBJ1-1, the full variable domain reads DSGVTQTPKHLITATGQRVTLRCSPRSGDLSVYWYQQSLDQGLQFLIQYYNGEERAKGNILERFSAQQFPDLHSELNLSSLELGDSALYFCASSSRGVTGSAMNTEAFFGQGTRLTVV.